The present T cell receptor beta chain was sequenced within a study of cytomegalovirus exposure and HLA in healthy donors. The study, taken as a whole, reports: Accurate HLA-A and HLA-B prediction from TCR beta sequences was reported for most subjects.

Donors had nominal health at sampling but likely had unrecorded immune exposures. Notes on this clone: The antigen is undetermined.

Primers for the PCR totalled 60 Vbeta and 13 Jbeta. Profiling relied on immunoSEQ multiplex PCR, and the TCRdb table lists in-frame clones only, not all of them. Among about 82,000 clones listed, approximately 68% were seen once. V lost 0 bases, J lost 6 bases, and 5 bases stayed unmatched. Germline V gene data show CDR1 as LGHNA and CDR2 as YSLEER. This CDR3 has 15 residues. This receptor was obtained from a woman aged 45-59 years in good health and CMV-seropositive. J is TRBJ2-5 and V is TRBV4-3, with 9 bases aligning to TRBD1. Sequenced sample: PBMCs. The CDR3 sequence: CASSQDRNRGQTQYF. The CDR3 DNA reads as TGCGCCAGCAGCCAAGATCGGAACAGGGGGCAGACCCAGTACTTC.